A selection of T cell receptor beta chains follows, all from one sample in a study of T cells in tumors after PD-1 blockade. The protocol was immunoSEQ multiplex PCR, while the TCRdb copy is restricted to in-frame clones and leaves out a portion. The data show 23,000 or so clones, roughly 80% seen once. The sample was PBMCs, taken after anti-PD-1 treatment. The receptors shown here come from a human donor with basal cell carcinoma. The CDR3 runs from the conserved cysteine through the conserved F or W. Fields, in order: CDR3 protein, J gene, V gene, D gene, CDR3 length. D genes are given only for firm matches.

CDR3aa: CASSLVPANTEAFF
j_gene: TRBJ1-1
v_gene: TRBV7-9
d_gene: NA
len: 14

CDR3aa: CASSFSVSPQETQYF
j_gene: TRBJ2-5
v_gene: TRBV7-7
d_gene: NA
len: 15

CDR3aa: CASSLGDSSQAFF
j_gene: TRBJ1-1
v_gene: TRBV6-5
d_gene: NA
len: 13

CDR3aa: CADSPAGDIQYF
j_gene: TRBJ2-4
v_gene: TRBV2
d_gene: NA
len: 12

CDR3aa: CASSGLAGAETQYF
j_gene: TRBJ2-5
v_gene: TRBV7-6
d_gene: TRBD2
len: 14

CDR3aa: CASSRPALAGPPGEQYF
j_gene: TRBJ2-7
v_gene: TRBV3-1/TRBV3-2
d_gene: TRBD2
len: 17

CDR3aa: CASSTSRRRSSDTGELFF
j_gene: TRBJ2-2
v_gene: TRBV19
d_gene: NA
len: 18

CDR3aa: CASSRGLAGSSYEQYF
j_gene: TRBJ2-7
v_gene: TRBV3-1/TRBV3-2
d_gene: TRBD2
len: 16

CDR3aa: CASSGSLGETQYF
j_gene: TRBJ2-5
v_gene: TRBV9
d_gene: NA
len: 13

CDR3aa: CASSYRGLQYEQYF
j_gene: TRBJ2-7
v_gene: TRBV6-6
d_gene: NA
len: 14

CDR3aa: CASSPLAGVADTQYF
j_gene: TRBJ2-3
v_gene: TRBV7-7
d_gene: TRBD2
len: 15

CDR3aa: CASSAGQGPHEQYF
j_gene: TRBJ2-7
v_gene: TRBV9
d_gene: NA
len: 14

CDR3aa: CASHLGGPQETQYF
j_gene: TRBJ2-5
v_gene: TRBV6-6
d_gene: NA
len: 14

CDR3aa: CASSSQLNTEAFF
j_gene: TRBJ1-1
v_gene: TRBV27
d_gene: NA
len: 13

CDR3aa: CASSQGFGTGNNEQFF
j_gene: TRBJ2-1
v_gene: TRBV5-1
d_gene: TRBD1
len: 16

CDR3aa: CASSSPGQAVLTF
j_gene: TRBJ2-6
v_gene: TRBV7-9
d_gene: TRBD1
len: 13

CDR3aa: CAWTNTYEQYF
j_gene: TRBJ2-7
v_gene: TRBV30
d_gene: NA
len: 11

CDR3aa: CASSFDGLGEKLFF
j_gene: TRBJ1-4
v_gene: TRBV5-6
d_gene: NA
len: 14

CDR3aa: CASSLRSPLHF
j_gene: TRBJ1-6
v_gene: TRBV27
d_gene: NA
len: 11

CDR3aa: CASSSPGLAGRGEQYF
j_gene: TRBJ2-7
v_gene: TRBV2
d_gene: TRBD2
len: 16

CDR3aa: CASTQWMWDRGDYEQYF
j_gene: TRBJ2-7
v_gene: TRBV11-2
d_gene: TRBD1
len: 17

CDR3aa: CATSRGTGIETQYF
j_gene: TRBJ2-5
v_gene: TRBV15
d_gene: NA
len: 14

CDR3aa: CASTLGRGANTEAFF
j_gene: TRBJ1-1
v_gene: TRBV2
d_gene: TRBD1
len: 15

CDR3aa: CAWSGWDRANTEAFF
j_gene: TRBJ1-1
v_gene: TRBV30
d_gene: TRBD1
len: 15

CDR3aa: CASSAGQGADEQYF
j_gene: TRBJ2-7
v_gene: TRBV5-1
d_gene: TRBD1
len: 14

CDR3aa: CASSQVGTEYDYGYTF
j_gene: TRBJ1-2
v_gene: TRBV3-1/TRBV3-2
d_gene: NA
len: 16

CDR3aa: CAIQRGLVETQYF
j_gene: TRBJ2-5
v_gene: TRBV10-3
d_gene: TRBD2
len: 13

CDR3aa: CASSLGMRVGTDTQYF
j_gene: TRBJ2-3
v_gene: TRBV5-1
d_gene: NA
len: 16

CDR3aa: CASRGGQGRAEAFF
j_gene: TRBJ1-1
v_gene: TRBV2
d_gene: TRBD1
len: 14

CDR3aa: CASSPRTVYEQYF
j_gene: TRBJ2-7
v_gene: TRBV12-3/TRBV12-4
d_gene: NA
len: 13

CDR3aa: CASSRVVGGGTDTQYF
j_gene: TRBJ2-3
v_gene: TRBV5-1
d_gene: NA
len: 16

CDR3aa: CASSSQGKDTQYF
j_gene: TRBJ2-3
v_gene: TRBV7-3
d_gene: NA
len: 13

CDR3aa: CASSQSSYEQYF
j_gene: TRBJ2-7
v_gene: TRBV25-1
d_gene: NA
len: 12

CDR3aa: CASSRRERGVQDTQYF
j_gene: TRBJ2-3
v_gene: TRBV19
d_gene: TRBD2
len: 16

CDR3aa: CASSANWGTGANVLTF
j_gene: TRBJ2-6
v_gene: TRBV6-1
d_gene: NA
len: 16

CDR3aa: CASSQEVGQGYQPQHF
j_gene: TRBJ1-5
v_gene: TRBV4-2
d_gene: TRBD1
len: 16

CDR3aa: CASSLGVAGPTGELFF
j_gene: TRBJ2-2
v_gene: TRBV5-6
d_gene: TRBD2
len: 16

CDR3aa: CAWSQGGRDRSPLHF
j_gene: TRBJ1-6
v_gene: TRBV30
d_gene: TRBD1
len: 15

CDR3aa: CASSGLGTGGGYTF
j_gene: TRBJ1-2
v_gene: TRBV3-1/TRBV3-2
d_gene: NA
len: 14

CDR3aa: CASSEGPTNEKLFF
j_gene: TRBJ1-4
v_gene: TRBV13
d_gene: NA
len: 14

CDR3aa: CASSELAYNEQFF
j_gene: TRBJ2-1
v_gene: TRBV12-3/TRBV12-4
d_gene: NA
len: 13

CDR3aa: CASSQGGYGYTF
j_gene: TRBJ1-2
v_gene: TRBV14
d_gene: NA
len: 12